This is a list of T cell receptor beta chains from one sample in a study of T cells in Graves' hyperthyroidism and ophthalmopathy. Via MiXCR, TCRdb re-called the multiplex PCR reads, giving one row per CDR3 protein. The sample contains some 510,000 distinct CDR3 sequences, roughly 20% of which appear only once. The sample taken for sequencing was blood. All receptors derive from a man between 18 and 29 years old with Graves' hyperthyroidism. The CDR3 runs from the conserved cysteine through the conserved F or W. Clone sizes are given selectively: once, few, many, or a class where the clone is expanded.

clone size: -; V gene: TRBV6-1; J gene: TRBJ1-1; CDR3 protein: CASSPWAGGTEAFF
clone size: many; V gene: TRBV27; J gene: TRBJ2-5; CDR3 protein: CASSLGGGETQYF
clone size: many; V gene: TRBV27; J gene: TRBJ2-7; CDR3 protein: CASSFTGTSNEQYF
clone size: many; V gene: TRBV19; J gene: TRBJ2-5; CDR3 protein: CASALVGGAQYF
clone size: -; V gene: TRBV20-1; J gene: TRBJ1-5; CDR3 protein: CSASGIQGPDQPQHF
clone size: many; V gene: TRBV20-1; J gene: TRBJ2-2; CDR3 protein: CSAQGLAGGNTGELFF
clone size: many; V gene: TRBV6-5; J gene: TRBJ2-2; CDR3 protein: CASSYRGAVTGELFF
clone size: -; V gene: TRBV24-1; J gene: TRBJ2-1; CDR3 protein: CATSDFTGSYNEQFF
clone size: many; V gene: TRBV9; J gene: TRBJ1-2; CDR3 protein: CASSVASTGIAGYTF
clone size: -; V gene: TRBV9; J gene: TRBJ2-7; CDR3 protein: CASSPTGIHFYEQYF
clone size: few; V gene: TRBV11-1; J gene: TRBJ1-3; CDR3 protein: CASSLAFRSSGNTIYF
clone size: many; V gene: TRBV2; J gene: TRBJ1-5; CDR3 protein: CASSGEGWGQPQHF
clone size: -; V gene: TRBV5-1; J gene: TRBJ1-3; CDR3 protein: CASSLDVQPGNTIYF
clone size: -; V gene: TRBV3-1; J gene: TRBJ1-1; CDR3 protein: CASSLRDRGDTEAFF
clone size: -; V gene: TRBV4-1; J gene: TRBJ1-5; CDR3 protein: CASGGYQPQHF
clone size: -; V gene: TRBV12-3/TRBV12-4; J gene: TRBJ2-7; CDR3 protein: CASSPTTWREQYF
clone size: -; V gene: TRBV4-2; J gene: TRBJ1-2; CDR3 protein: CASSQPDGGANYGYTF
clone size: many; V gene: TRBV5-1; J gene: TRBJ2-7; CDR3 protein: CASSRQRGGSYEQYF
clone size: -; V gene: TRBV20-1; J gene: TRBJ1-1; CDR3 protein: CSAMIVGAGNTEAFF
clone size: many; V gene: TRBV28; J gene: TRBJ1-5; CDR3 protein: CASSLSATDRVGGQPQHF
clone size: many; V gene: TRBV6-5; J gene: TRBJ1-2; CDR3 protein: CASSYDRGRDGYTF
clone size: -; V gene: TRBV15; J gene: TRBJ1-5; CDR3 protein: CATSRDRGRNQPQHF
clone size: many; V gene: TRBV19; J gene: TRBJ1-5; CDR3 protein: CASSRDRKPYSNQPQHF
clone size: -; V gene: TRBV28; J gene: TRBJ1-1; CDR3 protein: CASSLTLRGVDTEAFF
clone size: many; V gene: TRBV6-2/TRBV6-3; J gene: TRBJ1-5; CDR3 protein: CASSSTGGAGQPQHF
clone size: few; V gene: TRBV20-1; J gene: TRBJ1-6; CDR3 protein: CSARQGKISPLHF
clone size: many; V gene: TRBV19; J gene: TRBJ2-7; CDR3 protein: CATRGQGGEQYF
clone size: few; V gene: TRBV28; J gene: TRBJ2-7; CDR3 protein: CASSFDPRVVGSYEQYF
clone size: many; V gene: TRBV12-5; J gene: TRBJ1-1; CDR3 protein: CASGLVLGGGKDLNTEAFF
clone size: many; V gene: TRBV29-1; J gene: TRBJ1-1; CDR3 protein: CSVEQAGDTEAFF
clone size: -; V gene: TRBV25-1; J gene: TRBJ2-7; CDR3 protein: CASSAQREQYF
clone size: many; V gene: TRBV7-2; J gene: TRBJ1-2; CDR3 protein: CASSPGTGVNYGYTF
clone size: many; V gene: TRBV6-1; J gene: TRBJ1-1; CDR3 protein: CASSASVGQMNTEAFF
clone size: many; V gene: TRBV6-1; J gene: TRBJ1-5; CDR3 protein: CASRSPRGDSNQPQHF
clone size: -; V gene: TRBV19; J gene: TRBJ1-1; CDR3 protein: CASSIRGYTEAFF
clone size: many; V gene: TRBV28; J gene: TRBJ2-6; CDR3 protein: CASSLGGTSGANVLTF
clone size: once; V gene: TRBV20-1; J gene: TRBJ1-2; CDR3 protein: CSARPHWDLLSGYTF
clone size: many; V gene: TRBV28; J gene: TRBJ1-1; CDR3 protein: CASRRKLNTEAFF
clone size: -; V gene: TRBV6-5; J gene: TRBJ2-5; CDR3 protein: CASIRRDQETQYF
clone size: few; V gene: TRBV4-1; J gene: TRBJ2-5; CDR3 protein: CASSAYETQYF